Each of the 8 T cell receptor beta chains below was sequenced from the same sample in a study of T cell responses to AZD1222 COVID-19 vaccine. The repertoire was sequenced with immunoSEQ multiplex PCR; TCRdb's copy has only in-frame clones and lacks some. Of 150,000 to 200,000 clones detected, around 91% appear once; the ten largest clones hold roughly 6%. This sample comprised peripheral blood, obtained 28 days after the second AZD1222 dose. These receptors all come from an adult who received the AZD1222 COVID-19 vaccine.

The chain uses TRBV28 and TRBJ1-2; D is undetermined. Trimming took 0 bases from V and 5 from J, leaving 10 bases between them. From germline, CDR1 is MDHEN and CDR2 SYDVKM. The CDR3 runs to 14 residues. This CDR3 reads CASSLWGSGYGYTF. The DNA of the CDR3 is TGTGCCAGCAGTTTATGGGGCTCTGGGTATGGCTACACCTTC.

This clone was counted a single time. CDR3 region: CASSFGRGSYEQYF. CDR3 DNA: TGCGCCAGCAGCTTCGGGAGGGGCTCGTACGAGCAGTACTTC. The chain uses TRBV5-1 and TRBJ2-7, with 8 positions matching TRBD2. V lost 2 bases to trimming and J lost 4 bases; unmatched junction nucleotides: 5. This CDR3 contains 14 residues. CDR1 is SGHRS and CDR2 is YFSETQ in the germline V gene. Drawing the rest from reference TRBV5-1 and TRBJ2-7, the complete variable domain is KAGVTQTPRYLIKTRGQQVTLSCSPISGHRSVSWYQQTPGQGLQFLFEYFSETQRNKGNFPGRFSGRQFSNSRSEMNVSTLELGDSALYLCASSFGRGSYEQYFGPGTRLTVT.

The rearrangement joins TRBV10-1 to TRBJ2-7, with 12 nucleotides matching TRBD1. CDR1 WNHNN and CDR2 SYGVQD come from the germline V gene (reference sequence). The junction had 12 bases not matched to a gene; V was cut back by 4 bases and J by 5 bases. The CDR3 loop spans 17 amino acids. The CDR3 DNA sequence: TGCGCCAGCAGTGGCCGGGACAGGGGGCGTAATGGAGACGAGCAGTACTTC. Translation: CASSGRDRGRNGDEQYF.

This chain joins TRBV5-1 and TRBJ1-3, with D possibly being TRBD1 (6 bases). This CDR3 has 17 amino acids. Trimming cost V 0 bases and J 4 bases, with 17 bases left between them. The germline gives CDR1 SGHRS, CDR2 YFSETQ. The CDR3 sequence: CASSLAWTGAPGNTIYF. CDR3 nucleotide sequence: TGCGCCAGCAGCTTGGCCTGGACGGGGGCGCCGGGAAACACCATATATTTT.

This clone was seen only once. The rearrangement joins TRBV6-5 to TRBJ2-7; 7 bases match TRBD2. After removal of 7 bases from V and 1 base from J, the junction contained 10 bases not matched to a gene. The CDR3 has 15 residues. Germline-derived CDR1 and CDR2 are MNHEY and SVGAGI. CDR3 DNA sequence: TGTGCCAGCACCCCAGGACTAGAAAAGTCCTACGAGCAGTACTTC. This codes for CASTPGLEKSYEQYF.

This chain links TRBV7-9 with TRBJ1-2; no firm D call. This CDR3 has 18 residues. The germline CDR1 and CDR2 sequences are SEHNR and FQNEAQ (reference sequence). Deletions cut 4 bases from V and 7 bases from J, with 28 bases between. The DNA for the CDR3 is TGTGCCAGCAGCTCCTACTCTCAGTTTTTAACCGGTAACGGTGGCTACACCTTC. Translated: CASSSYSQFLTGNGGYTF.

The chain employs TRBV6-1 and TRBJ1-2; D possibly corresponds to TRBD1 (6 bases). Germline V gene data show CDR1 as MNHNS and CDR2 as SASEGT. V was shortened by 1 base and J by 4 bases, with 7 bases between the two germline ends. This CDR3 has 13 amino acids. CDR3 DNA: TGTGCCAGCAGTGAAGACAGGGTCTATGGCTACACCTTC. This gives the protein CASSEDRVYGYTF.

V usage is TRBV5-6 and J usage is TRBJ2-3; 11 nucleotides match TRBD2. The ends lost 4 bases at V and 4 bases at J; junction bases unmatched: 8. The CDR3 totals 16 residues. CDR1 and CDR2 (germline): SGHDT, YYEEEE. Here the CDR3 DNA reads TGTGCCAGCAGCCTACGGACTAGCGGGCCATCAGATACGCAGTATTTT. It yields the protein CASSLRTSGPSDTQYF.